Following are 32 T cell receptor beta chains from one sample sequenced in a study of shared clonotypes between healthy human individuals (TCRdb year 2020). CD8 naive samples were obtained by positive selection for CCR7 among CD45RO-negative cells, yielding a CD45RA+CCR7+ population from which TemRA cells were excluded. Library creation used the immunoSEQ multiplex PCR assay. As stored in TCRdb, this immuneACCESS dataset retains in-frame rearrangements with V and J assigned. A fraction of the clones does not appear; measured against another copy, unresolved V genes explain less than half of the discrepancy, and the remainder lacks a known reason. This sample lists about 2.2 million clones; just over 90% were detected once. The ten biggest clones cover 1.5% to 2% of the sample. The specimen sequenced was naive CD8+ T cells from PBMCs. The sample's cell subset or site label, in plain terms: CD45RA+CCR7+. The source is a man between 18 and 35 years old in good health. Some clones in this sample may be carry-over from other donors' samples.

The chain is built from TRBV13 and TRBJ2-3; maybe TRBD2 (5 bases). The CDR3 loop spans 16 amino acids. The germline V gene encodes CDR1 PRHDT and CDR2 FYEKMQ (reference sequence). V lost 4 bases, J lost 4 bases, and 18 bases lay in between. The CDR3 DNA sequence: TGTGCCAGCAGCTCAAAGGACGGGGAGCCACCAGATACGCAGTATTTT. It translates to CASSSKDGEPPDTQYF.

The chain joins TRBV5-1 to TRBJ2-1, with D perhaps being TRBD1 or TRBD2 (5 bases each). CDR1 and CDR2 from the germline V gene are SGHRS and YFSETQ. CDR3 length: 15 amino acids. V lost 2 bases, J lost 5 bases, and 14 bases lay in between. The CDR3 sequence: CASSFSGANNNEQFF. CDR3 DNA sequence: TGCGCCAGCAGCTTCTCCGGGGCCAATAACAATGAGCAGTTCTTC.

CDR3 DNA: TGTGCCAGCAGCCCGGACTTTAATAGCAATCAGCCCCAGCATTTT. Translated, it gives CASSPDFNSNQPQHF. The chain employs TRBV6-5 and TRBJ1-5; no reliable D call. The V and J ends lost 6 bases and 0 bases respectively, with 12 bases between them. Per the germline V gene, CDR1 is MNHEY and CDR2 is SVGAGI. The CDR3 is 15 residues long.

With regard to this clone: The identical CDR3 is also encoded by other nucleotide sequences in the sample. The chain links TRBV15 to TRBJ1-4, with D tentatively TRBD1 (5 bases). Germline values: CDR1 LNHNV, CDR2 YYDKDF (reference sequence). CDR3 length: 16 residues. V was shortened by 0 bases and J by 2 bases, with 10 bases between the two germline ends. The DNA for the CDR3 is TGTGCCACCAGCAGAGATGGTGAGGGGACTAATGAAAAACTGTTTTTT. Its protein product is CATSRDGEGTNEKLFF. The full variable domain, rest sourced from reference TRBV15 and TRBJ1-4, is DAMVIQNPRYQVTQFGKPVTLSCSQTLNHNVMYWYQQKSSQAPKLLFHYYDKDFNNEADTPDNFQSRRPNTSFCFLDIRSPGLGDTAMYLCATSRDGEGTNEKLFFGSGTQLSVL.

The DNA for the CDR3 is TGTGCCAGCAGCATAACAGGGTACCAGCCCCAGCATTTT. Amino acid sequence: CASSITGYQPQHF. The chain employs TRBV27 and TRBJ1-5; the D gene is possibly TRBD1 (6 bases). The length of the CDR3 is 13 residues. Germline assignment: CDR1 MNHEY and CDR2 SMNVEV (reference sequence). V was trimmed by 6 bases and J by 7 bases, leaving 13 bases between them.

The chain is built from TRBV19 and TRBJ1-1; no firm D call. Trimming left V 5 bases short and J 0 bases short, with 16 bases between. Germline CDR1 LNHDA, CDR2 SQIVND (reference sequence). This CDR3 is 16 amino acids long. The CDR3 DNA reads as TGTGCCAGTAGTTTTAGGCTACCTAGACTGAACACTGAAGCTTTCTTT. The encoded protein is CASSFRLPRLNTEAFF. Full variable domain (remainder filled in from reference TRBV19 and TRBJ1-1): DGGITQSPKYLFRKEGQNVTLSCEQNLNHDAMYWYRQDPGQGLRLIYYSQIVNDFQKGDIAEGYSVSREKKESFPLTVTSAQKNPTAFYLCASSFRLPRLNTEAFFGQGTRLTVV.

CDR3 residues: CASTKYPEQSTQETQYF. DNA of the CDR3: TGTGCCAGCACCAAATATCCAGAACAGTCTACACAAGAGACCCAGTACTTC. V and J are TRBV11-2 and TRBJ2-5; D is unresolved. Germline lookup yields CDR1 SGHAT and CDR2 FQNNGV. The CDR3 totals 17 residues. Trimming pared 7 bases from V and 2 bases from J, leaving 23 bases between.

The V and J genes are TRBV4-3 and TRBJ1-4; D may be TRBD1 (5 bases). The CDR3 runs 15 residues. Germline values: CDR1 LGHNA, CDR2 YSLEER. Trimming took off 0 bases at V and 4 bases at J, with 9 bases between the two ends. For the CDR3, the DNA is TGCGCCAGCAGCCAAGATGCAGGGTTTAATGAAAAACTGTTTTTT. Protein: CASSQDAGFNEKLFF.

The CDR3 reads CASSQGTGNGYTF. The CDR3 region has the DNA TGCGCCAGCAGCCAAGGGACAGGGAATGGCTACACCTTC. This chain joins TRBV4-3 and TRBJ1-2; 8 nucleotides match TRBD1. This CDR3 comprises 13 residues. From germline, CDR1 is LGHNA and CDR2 YSLEER. V was pared by 1 base and J by 6 bases, with 1 base of the junction left unmatched.

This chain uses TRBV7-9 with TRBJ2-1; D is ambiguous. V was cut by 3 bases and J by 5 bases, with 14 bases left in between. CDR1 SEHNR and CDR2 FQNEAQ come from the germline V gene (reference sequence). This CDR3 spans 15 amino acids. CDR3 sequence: CASSFPEDPHNEQFF. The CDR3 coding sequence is TGTGCCAGCAGCTTCCCAGAGGATCCTCACAATGAGCAGTTCTTC.

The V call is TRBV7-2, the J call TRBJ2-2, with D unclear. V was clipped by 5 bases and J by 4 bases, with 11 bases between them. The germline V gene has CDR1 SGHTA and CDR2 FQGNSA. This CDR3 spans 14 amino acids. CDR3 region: CASSPWRATGELFF. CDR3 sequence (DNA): TGTGCCAGCAGCCCTTGGCGCGCCACCGGGGAGCTGTTTTTT.

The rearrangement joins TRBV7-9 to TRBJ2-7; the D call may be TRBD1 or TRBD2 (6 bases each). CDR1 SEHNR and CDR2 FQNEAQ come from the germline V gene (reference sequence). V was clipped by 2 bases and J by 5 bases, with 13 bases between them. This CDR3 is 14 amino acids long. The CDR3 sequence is CASSLQGRSNEQYF. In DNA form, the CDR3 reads TGTGCCAGCAGCTTACAGGGGAGGTCGAACGAGCAGTACTTC. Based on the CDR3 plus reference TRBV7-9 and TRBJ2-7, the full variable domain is DTGVSQNPRHKITKRGQNVTFRCDPISEHNRLYWYRQTLGQGPEFLTYFQNEAQLEKSRLLSDRFSAERPKGSFSTLEIQRTEQGDSAMYLCASSLQGRSNEQYFGPGTRLTVT.

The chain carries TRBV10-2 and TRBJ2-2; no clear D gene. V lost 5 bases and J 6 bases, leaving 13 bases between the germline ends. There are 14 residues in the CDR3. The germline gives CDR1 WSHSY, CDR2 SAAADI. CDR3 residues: CASSFDGFAGELFF. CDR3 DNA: TGCGCCAGCAGTTTTGACGGGTTTGCCGGGGAGCTGTTTTTT.

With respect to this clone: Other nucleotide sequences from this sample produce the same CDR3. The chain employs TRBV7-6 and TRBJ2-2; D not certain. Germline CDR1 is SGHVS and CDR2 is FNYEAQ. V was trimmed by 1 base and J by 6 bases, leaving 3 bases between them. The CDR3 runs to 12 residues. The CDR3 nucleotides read TGTGCCAGCAGCTTAGGGGCCGGGGAGCTGTTTTTT. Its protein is CASSLGAGELFF.

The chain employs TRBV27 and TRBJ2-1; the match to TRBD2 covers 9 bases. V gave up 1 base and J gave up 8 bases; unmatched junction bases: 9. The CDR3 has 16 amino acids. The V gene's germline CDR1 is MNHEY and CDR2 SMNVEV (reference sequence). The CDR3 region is CASSLWASGNIDEQFF. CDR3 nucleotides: TGTGCCAGCAGTTTATGGGCTAGCGGGAATATCGATGAGCAGTTCTTC.

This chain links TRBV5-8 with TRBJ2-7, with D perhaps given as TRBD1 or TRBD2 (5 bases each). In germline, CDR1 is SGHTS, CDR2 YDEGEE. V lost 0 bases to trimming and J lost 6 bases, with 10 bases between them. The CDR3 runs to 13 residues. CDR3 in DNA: TGTGCCAGCAGCTTGGCGGGGCCGGCCGAGCAGTACTTC. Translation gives CASSLAGPAEQYF.

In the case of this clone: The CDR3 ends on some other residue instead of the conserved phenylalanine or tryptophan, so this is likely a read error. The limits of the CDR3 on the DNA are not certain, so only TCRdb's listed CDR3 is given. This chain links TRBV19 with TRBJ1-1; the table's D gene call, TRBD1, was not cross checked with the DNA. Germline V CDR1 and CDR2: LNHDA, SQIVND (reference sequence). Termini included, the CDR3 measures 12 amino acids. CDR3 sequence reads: CASSIATGTSAL.

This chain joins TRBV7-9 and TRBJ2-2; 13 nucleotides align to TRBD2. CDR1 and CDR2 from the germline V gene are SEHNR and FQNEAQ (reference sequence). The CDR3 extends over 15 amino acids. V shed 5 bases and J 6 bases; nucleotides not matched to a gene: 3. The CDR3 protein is CASSTSGRAPGELFF. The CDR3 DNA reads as TGTGCCAGCAGCACTAGCGGGAGGGCCCCCGGGGAGCTGTTTTTT.

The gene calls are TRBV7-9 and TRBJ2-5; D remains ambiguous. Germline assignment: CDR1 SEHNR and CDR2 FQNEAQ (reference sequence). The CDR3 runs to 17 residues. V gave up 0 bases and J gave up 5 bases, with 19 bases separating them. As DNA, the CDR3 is TGTGCCAGCAGCTTAGCCCCAAGCCCTTACAGCGATGAGACCCAGTACTTC. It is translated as CASSLAPSPYSDETQYF. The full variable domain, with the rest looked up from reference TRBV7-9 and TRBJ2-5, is DTGVSQNPRHKITKRGQNVTFRCDPISEHNRLYWYRQTLGQGPEFLTYFQNEAQLEKSRLLSDRFSAERPKGSFSTLEIQRTEQGDSAMYLCASSLAPSPYSDETQYFGPGTRLLVL.

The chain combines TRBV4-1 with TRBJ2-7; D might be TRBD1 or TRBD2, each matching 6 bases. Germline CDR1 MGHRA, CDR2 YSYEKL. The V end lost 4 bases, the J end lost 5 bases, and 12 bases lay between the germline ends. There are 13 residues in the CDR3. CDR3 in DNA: TGCGCCAGCAGCCCGACCGGGGGCCACGAGCAGTACTTC. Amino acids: CASSPTGGHEQYF.

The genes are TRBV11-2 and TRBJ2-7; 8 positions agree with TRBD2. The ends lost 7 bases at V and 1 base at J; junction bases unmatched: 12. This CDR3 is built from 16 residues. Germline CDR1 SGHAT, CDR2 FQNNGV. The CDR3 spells CASTELGVAGSYEQYF. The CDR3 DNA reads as TGTGCCAGCACCGAGCTCGGGGTAGCGGGGTCCTACGAGCAGTACTTC. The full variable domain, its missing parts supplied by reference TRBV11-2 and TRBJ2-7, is EAGVAQSPRYKIIEKRQSVAFWCNPISGHATLYWYQQILGQGPKLLIQFQNNGVVDDSQLPKDRFSAERLKGVDSTLKIQPAKLEDSAVYLCASTELGVAGSYEQYFGPGTRLTVT.

The CDR3 DNA reads as TGTGCCAGCAGCATCTTGGTGTTAGCCGAATCTTCTAGCACAGATACGCAGTATTTT. It specifies CASSILVLAESSSTDTQYF. The rearrangement uses TRBV2 and TRBJ2-3; no definite D call. The germline V gene encodes CDR1 SNHLY and CDR2 FYNNEI. CDR3 size: 19 residues. Trimming removed 6 bases at V and 0 bases at J, with 25 bases between.

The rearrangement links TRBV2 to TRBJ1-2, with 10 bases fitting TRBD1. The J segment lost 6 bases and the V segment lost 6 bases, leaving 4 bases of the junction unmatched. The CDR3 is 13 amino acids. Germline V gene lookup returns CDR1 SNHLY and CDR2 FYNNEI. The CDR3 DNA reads TGTGCCAGCAGGCCCGGGACAGGGGATGGCTACACCTTC. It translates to CASRPGTGDGYTF.

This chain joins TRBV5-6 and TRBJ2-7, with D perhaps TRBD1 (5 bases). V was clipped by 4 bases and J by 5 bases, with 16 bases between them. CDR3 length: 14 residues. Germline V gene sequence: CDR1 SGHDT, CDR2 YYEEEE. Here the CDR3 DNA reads TGTGCCAGCAGCCCCGATGGCAGGGTCGACGAGCAGTACTTC. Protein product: CASSPDGRVDEQYF.

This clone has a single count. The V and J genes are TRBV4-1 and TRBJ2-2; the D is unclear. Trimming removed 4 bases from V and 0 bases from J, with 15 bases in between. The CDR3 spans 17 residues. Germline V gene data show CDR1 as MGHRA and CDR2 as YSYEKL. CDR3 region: CASSPSPVRANTGELFF. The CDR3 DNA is TGCGCCAGCAGCCCCAGCCCTGTTAGGGCGAACACCGGGGAGCTGTTTTTT.

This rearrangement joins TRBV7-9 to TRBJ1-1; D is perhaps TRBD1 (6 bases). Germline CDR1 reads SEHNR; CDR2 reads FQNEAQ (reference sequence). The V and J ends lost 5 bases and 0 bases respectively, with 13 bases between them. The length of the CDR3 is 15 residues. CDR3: CASSTIRGLNTEAFF. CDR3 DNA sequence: TGTGCCAGCAGCACGATCAGGGGATTGAACACTGAAGCTTTCTTT.

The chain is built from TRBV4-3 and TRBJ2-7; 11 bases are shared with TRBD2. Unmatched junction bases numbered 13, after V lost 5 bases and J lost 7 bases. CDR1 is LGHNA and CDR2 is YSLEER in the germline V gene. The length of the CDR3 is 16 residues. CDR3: CASSKGVAGGVREQYF. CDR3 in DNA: TGCGCCAGCAGCAAAGGGGTAGCGGGAGGGGTTCGGGAGCAGTACTTC.

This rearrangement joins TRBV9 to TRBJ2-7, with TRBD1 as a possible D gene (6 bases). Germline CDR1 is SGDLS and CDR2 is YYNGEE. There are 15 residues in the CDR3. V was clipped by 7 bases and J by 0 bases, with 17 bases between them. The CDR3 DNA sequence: TGTGCCAGCTCGCCGATGCAGGGGAGCTCCTACGAGCAGTACTTC. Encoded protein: CASSPMQGSSYEQYF.

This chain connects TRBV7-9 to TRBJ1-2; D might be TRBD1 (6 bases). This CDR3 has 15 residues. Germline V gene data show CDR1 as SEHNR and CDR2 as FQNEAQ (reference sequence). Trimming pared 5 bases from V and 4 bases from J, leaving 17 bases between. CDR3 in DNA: TGTGCCAGCAGCCCGGGGGGGCGGGGGCCCTATGGCTACACCTTC. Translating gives CASSPGGRGPYGYTF. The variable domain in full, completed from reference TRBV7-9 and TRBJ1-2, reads DTGVSQNPRHKITKRGQNVTFRCDPISEHNRLYWYRQTLGQGPEFLTYFQNEAQLEKSRLLSDRFSAERPKGSFSTLEIQRTEQGDSAMYLCASSPGGRGPYGYTFGSGTRLTVV.

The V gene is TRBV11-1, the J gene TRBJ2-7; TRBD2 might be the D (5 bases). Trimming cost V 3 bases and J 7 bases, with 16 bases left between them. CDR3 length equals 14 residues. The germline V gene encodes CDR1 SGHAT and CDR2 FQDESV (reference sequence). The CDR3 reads CASSFSGVTSEQYF. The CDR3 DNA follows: TGTGCCAGCAGCTTCTCCGGGGTTACCTCGGAGCAGTACTTC.

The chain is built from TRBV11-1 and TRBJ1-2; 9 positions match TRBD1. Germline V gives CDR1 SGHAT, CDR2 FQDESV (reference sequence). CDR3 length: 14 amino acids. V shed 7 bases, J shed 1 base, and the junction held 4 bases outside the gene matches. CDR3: CASTETGGNYGYTF. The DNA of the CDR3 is TGTGCCAGCACCGAGACAGGGGGTAACTATGGCTACACCTTC. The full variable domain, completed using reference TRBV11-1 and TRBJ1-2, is EAEVAQSPRYKITEKSQAVAFWCDPISGHATLYWYRQILGQGPELLVQFQDESVVDDSQLPKDRFSAERLKGVDSTLKIQPAELGDSAMYLCASTETGGNYGYTFGSGTRLTVV.

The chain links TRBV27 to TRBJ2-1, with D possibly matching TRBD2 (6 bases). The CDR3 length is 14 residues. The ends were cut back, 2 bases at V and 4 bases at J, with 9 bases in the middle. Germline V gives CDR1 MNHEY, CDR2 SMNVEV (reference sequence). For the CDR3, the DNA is TGTGCCAGCAGTTTACGGGGGTGGTACAATGAGCAGTTCTTC. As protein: CASSLRGWYNEQFF.